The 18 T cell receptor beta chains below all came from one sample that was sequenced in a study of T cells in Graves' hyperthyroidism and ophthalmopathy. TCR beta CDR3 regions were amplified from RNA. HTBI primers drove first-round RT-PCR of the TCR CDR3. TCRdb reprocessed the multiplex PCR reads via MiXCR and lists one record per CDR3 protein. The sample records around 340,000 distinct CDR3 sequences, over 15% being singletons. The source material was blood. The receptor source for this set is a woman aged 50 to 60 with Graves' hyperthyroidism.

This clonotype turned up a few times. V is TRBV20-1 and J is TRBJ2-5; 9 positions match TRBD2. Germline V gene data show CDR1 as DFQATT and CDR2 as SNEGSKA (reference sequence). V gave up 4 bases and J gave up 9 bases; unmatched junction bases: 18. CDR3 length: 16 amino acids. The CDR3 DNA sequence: TGCAGTGCTACCCCCGTTGCTAGCGGGGAGGTTTGGGCCCAGTACTTC. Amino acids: CSATPVASGEVWAQYF.

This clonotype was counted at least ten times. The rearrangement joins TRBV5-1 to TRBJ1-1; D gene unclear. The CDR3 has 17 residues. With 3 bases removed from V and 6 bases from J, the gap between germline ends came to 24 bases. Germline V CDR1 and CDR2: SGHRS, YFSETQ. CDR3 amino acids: CASSSRFLSDLSPEAFF. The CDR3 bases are TGCGCCAGCAGCTCAAGATTTCTATCCGACCTGTCCCCTGAAGCTTTCTTT.

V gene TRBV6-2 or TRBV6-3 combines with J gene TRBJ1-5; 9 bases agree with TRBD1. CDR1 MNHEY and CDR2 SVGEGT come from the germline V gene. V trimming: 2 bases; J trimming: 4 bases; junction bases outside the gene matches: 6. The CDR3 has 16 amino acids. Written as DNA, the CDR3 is TGTGCCAGCAGTTACCTGGGACAGGGAAATAATCAGCCCCAGCATTTT. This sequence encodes CASSYLGQGNNQPQHF.

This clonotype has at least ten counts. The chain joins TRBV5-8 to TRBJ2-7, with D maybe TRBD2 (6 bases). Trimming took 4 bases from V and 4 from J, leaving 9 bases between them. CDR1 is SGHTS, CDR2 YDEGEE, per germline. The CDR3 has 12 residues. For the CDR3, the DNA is TGTGCCAGCAGCCCCCGGGGGTACGAGCAGTACGTC. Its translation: CASSPRGYEQYV.

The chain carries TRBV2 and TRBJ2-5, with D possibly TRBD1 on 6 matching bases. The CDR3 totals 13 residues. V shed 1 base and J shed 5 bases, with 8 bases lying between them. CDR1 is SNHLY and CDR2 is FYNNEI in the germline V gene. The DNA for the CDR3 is TGTGCCAGCAGTGAAGACAGGGAGGAGACCCAGTACTTC. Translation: CASSEDREETQYF.

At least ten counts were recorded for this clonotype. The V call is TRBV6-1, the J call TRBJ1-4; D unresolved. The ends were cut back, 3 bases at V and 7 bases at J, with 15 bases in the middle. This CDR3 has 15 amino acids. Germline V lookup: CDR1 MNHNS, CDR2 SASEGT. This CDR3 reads CASSERVPGGEKLFF. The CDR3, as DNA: TGTGCCAGCAGTGAGAGAGTACCAGGTGGTGAAAAACTGTTTTTT.

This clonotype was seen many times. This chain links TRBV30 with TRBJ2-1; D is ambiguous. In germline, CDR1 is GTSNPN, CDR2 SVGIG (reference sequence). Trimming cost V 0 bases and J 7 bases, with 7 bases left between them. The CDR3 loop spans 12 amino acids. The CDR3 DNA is TGTGCCTGGAGTGTTATGGGAAATGAGCAGTTCTTC. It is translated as CAWSVMGNEQFF.

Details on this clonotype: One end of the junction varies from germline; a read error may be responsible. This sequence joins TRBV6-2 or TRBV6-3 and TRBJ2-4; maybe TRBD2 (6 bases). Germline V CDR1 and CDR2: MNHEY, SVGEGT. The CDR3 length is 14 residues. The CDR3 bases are TGTGCCAGCAAGGAGGGGATAGCCAAAAACATTCAGCATTTC. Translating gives CASKEGIAKNIQHF.

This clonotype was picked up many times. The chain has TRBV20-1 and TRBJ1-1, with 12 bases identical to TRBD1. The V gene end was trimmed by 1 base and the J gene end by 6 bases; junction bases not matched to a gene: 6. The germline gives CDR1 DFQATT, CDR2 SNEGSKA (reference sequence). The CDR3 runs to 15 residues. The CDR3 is CSARGDRGRIAEAFF. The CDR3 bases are TGCAGTGCTAGAGGGGACAGGGGGCGCATCGCTGAAGCTTTCTTT.

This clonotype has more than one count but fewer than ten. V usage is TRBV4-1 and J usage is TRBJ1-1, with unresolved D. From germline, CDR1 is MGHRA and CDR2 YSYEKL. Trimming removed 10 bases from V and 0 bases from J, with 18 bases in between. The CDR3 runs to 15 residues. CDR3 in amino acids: CATIASRRVNTEAFF. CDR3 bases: TGCGCCACCATAGCCAGTAGACGGGTGAACACTGAAGCTTTCTTT.

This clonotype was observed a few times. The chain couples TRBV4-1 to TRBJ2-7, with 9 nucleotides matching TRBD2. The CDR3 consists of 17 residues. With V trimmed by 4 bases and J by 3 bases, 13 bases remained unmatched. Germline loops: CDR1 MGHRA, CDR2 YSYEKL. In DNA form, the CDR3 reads TGCGCCAGCAGCCGTACAGCCCTAGCGGGATCCCTCTACGAGCAGTACTTC. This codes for CASSRTALAGSLYEQYF.

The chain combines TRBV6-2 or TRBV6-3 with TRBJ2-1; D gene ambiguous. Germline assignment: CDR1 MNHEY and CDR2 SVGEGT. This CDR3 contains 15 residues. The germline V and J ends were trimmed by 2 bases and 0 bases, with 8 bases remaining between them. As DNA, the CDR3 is TGTGCCAGCAGTTACGGGGTAAGCTCCTACAATGAGCAGTTCTTC. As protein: CASSYGVSSYNEQFF.

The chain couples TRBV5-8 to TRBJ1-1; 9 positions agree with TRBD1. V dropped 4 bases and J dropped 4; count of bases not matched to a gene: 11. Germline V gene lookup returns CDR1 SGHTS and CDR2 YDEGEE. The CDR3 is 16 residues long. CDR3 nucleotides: TGTGCCAGCAGCCTGGACCCGGGACAGGGAGGCACTGAAGCTTTCTTT. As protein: CASSLDPGQGGTEAFF.

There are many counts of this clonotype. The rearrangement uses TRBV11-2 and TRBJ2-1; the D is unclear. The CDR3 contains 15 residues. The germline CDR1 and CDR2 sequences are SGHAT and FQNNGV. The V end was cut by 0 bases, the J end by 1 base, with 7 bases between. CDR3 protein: CASSLERSSYNEQFF. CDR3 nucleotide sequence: TGTGCCAGCAGCTTAGAAAGGTCTTCCTACAATGAGCAGTTCTTC.

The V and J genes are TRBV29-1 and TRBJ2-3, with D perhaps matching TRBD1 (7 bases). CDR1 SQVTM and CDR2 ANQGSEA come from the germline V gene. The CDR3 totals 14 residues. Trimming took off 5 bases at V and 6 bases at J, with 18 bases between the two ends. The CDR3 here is CSVKQGDFRDTQYF. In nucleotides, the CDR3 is TGCAGCGTTAAGCAGGGGGACTTCAGGGATACGCAGTATTTT.

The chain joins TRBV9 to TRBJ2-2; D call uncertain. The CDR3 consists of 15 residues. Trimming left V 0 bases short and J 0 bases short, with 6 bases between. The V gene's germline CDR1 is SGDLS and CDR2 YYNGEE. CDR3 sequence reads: CASSVGGTNTGELFF. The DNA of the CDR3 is TGTGCCAGCAGCGTAGGGGGTACGAACACCGGGGAGCTGTTTTTT.

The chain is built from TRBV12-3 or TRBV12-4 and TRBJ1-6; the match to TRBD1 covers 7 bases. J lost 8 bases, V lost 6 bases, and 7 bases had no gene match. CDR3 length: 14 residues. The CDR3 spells CASSRQGDYSPLHF. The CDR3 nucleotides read TGTGCCAGCAGCAGACAGGGCGATTATTCACCCCTCCACTTT.

The CDR3 loop reads CASSLEEETQYF. In nucleotides, the CDR3 is TGTGCCAGCAGCTTAGAGGAAGAGACCCAGTACTTC. This chain connects TRBV11-2 to TRBJ2-5; D is uncertain. CDR1 and CDR2 from the germline V gene are SGHAT and FQNNGV. The length of the CDR3 is 12 residues. V lost 0 bases, J lost 3 bases, and 2 bases lay in between.